The 7 T cell receptor beta chains below all came from one sample that was sequenced in a study of shared clonotypes between healthy human individuals. The data were produced by immunoSEQ multiplex PCR, yet TCRdb's version contains in-frame clones alone and is incomplete. The table includes 850,000 to 1,200,000 clones, more than 60% detected once. Sequencing was done on a sample of memory CD4+ T cells sorted from blood. As to subset: CD45RA-negative fraction. The receptors were gathered from a man aged 18 to 30 in good health.

This sequence joins TRBV6-5 and TRBJ2-1; possibly TRBD1 for D (5 bases). The CDR3 is 15 amino acids. Trimming took 5 bases from V and 7 from J, leaving 18 bases between them. The germline V gene has CDR1 MNHEY and CDR2 SVGAGI. CDR3 in DNA: TGTGCCAGCAGTGTGGGGCAGGTTTGGCTAAATGAGCAGTTCTTC. Its protein product is CASSVGQVWLNEQFF.

This chain uses TRBV9 with TRBJ2-4, with D perhaps being TRBD1 or TRBD2 (5 bases each). The CDR3 spans 17 residues. The germline gives CDR1 SGDLS, CDR2 YYNGEE. The V and J ends lost 4 bases and 2 bases respectively, with 19 bases between them. The CDR3 bases are TGTGCCAGCAGCCCCACGGGACCTCGCCGGCCCAAAAACATTCAGTACTTC. It specifies CASSPTGPRRPKNIQYF.

This clone was seen only a few times. The chain combines TRBV6-5 with TRBJ1-5, with D hard to call. Germline CDR1 reads MNHEY; CDR2 reads SVGAGI. CDR3 length: 15 residues. V was shortened by 7 bases and J by 3 bases, with 16 bases between the two germline ends. The CDR3, as DNA: TGTGCCAGCATGGCTAGGGAGTTTGTCAATCAGCCCCAGCATTTT. It yields the protein CASMAREFVNQPQHF.

Details on this clone: The same CDR3 can be traced to other DNA sequences in this sample. The gene calls are TRBV5-1 and TRBJ2-3; maybe TRBD2 (6 bases). Looked up from germline, CDR1 is SGHRS and CDR2 is YFSETQ. This CDR3 has 15 amino acids. V was trimmed by 4 bases and J by 0 bases, leaving 12 bases between them. CDR3 residues: CASSPGLASTDTQYF. For the CDR3, the DNA is TGCGCCAGCAGCCCGGGGCTAGCGAGCACAGATACGCAGTATTTT.

This rearrangement joins TRBV19 to TRBJ1-3; no clear D. Trimming left V 1 base short and J 3 bases short, with 7 bases between. CDR1 LNHDA and CDR2 SQIVND come from the germline V gene (reference sequence). This CDR3 has 14 residues. CDR3: CASSIGGVGNTIYF. The CDR3 DNA follows: TGTGCCAGTAGTATAGGTGGCGTTGGAAACACCATATATTTT. The full variable domain, with the rest looked up from reference TRBV19 and TRBJ1-3, is DGGITQSPKYLFRKEGQNVTLSCEQNLNHDAMYWYRQDPGQGLRLIYYSQIVNDFQKGDIAEGYSVSREKKESFPLTVTSAQKNPTAFYLCASSIGGVGNTIYFGEGSWLTVV.

With respect to this clone: One end of the junction does not line up with germline, which may come from a read error. The chain uses TRBV28 and TRBJ2-7; D unclear. This CDR3 is 12 amino acids long. In germline, CDR1 is MDHEN, CDR2 SYDVKM. The CDR3 DNA reads TGTGCCGGCAGTTTAGACATGGCCGAGCAGTACTTC. Its protein product is CAGSLDMAEQYF.

The V gene is TRBV30, the J gene TRBJ2-3; D not resolved. Germline V gives CDR1 GTSNPN, CDR2 SVGIG (reference sequence). V was trimmed by 2 bases and J by 2 bases, leaving 11 bases between them. CDR3 length equals 14 residues. The CDR3 is CAWSFGRFTDTQYF. The CDR3, as DNA: TGTGCCTGGAGTTTTGGACGGTTCACAGATACGCAGTATTTT.